The 3 T cell receptor beta chains below come from one sample, sequenced in a study of T cell repertoires in cytomegalovirus infection. One entry per CDR3 protein results from TCRdb running MiXCR on the reads. The table records over 200,000 distinct CDR3 sequences, roughly 15% of them present only once. The material sequenced was PBMCs. The receptors were gathered from a human donor in good health (CMV status not recorded). Some clones in this sample may be carry-over from other donors' samples.

The gene calls are TRBV20-1 and TRBJ2-5; 8 nucleotides align to TRBD1. The germline V gene has CDR1 DFQATT and CDR2 SNEGSKA (reference sequence). V lost 5 bases and J lost 5; bases outside the gene matches: 10. This CDR3 is 14 amino acids long. Written as DNA, the CDR3 is TGCAGTGCTGGGACAGGCCCGGCCGTTGAGACCCAGTACTTC. Amino acids: CSAGTGPAVETQYF.

This clonotype showed up many times. CDR3 coding DNA: TGTGCCAGCAGTTTAAGTATCGTGGACAGGGGGAGAGAGCAGTTCTTC. Residues: CASSLSIVDRGREQFF. The chain has TRBV12-3 or TRBV12-4 and TRBJ2-1, with 10 bases fitting TRBD1. V dropped 2 bases and J dropped 10; count of bases not matched to a gene: 11. CDR3 length: 16 amino acids.

With respect to this clonotype: The junction differs from germline at one of its ends, possibly a read error. The chain employs TRBV4-1 and TRBJ1-6; D ambiguous. The germline gives CDR1 MGHRA, CDR2 YSYEKL. The CDR3 is 16 residues long. The CDR3 DNA follows: TGTGCCAGCAGCCAAGAACGCAGCTCCTATAATTCACCCCTCCACTTT. Translated: CASSQERSSYNSPLHF.